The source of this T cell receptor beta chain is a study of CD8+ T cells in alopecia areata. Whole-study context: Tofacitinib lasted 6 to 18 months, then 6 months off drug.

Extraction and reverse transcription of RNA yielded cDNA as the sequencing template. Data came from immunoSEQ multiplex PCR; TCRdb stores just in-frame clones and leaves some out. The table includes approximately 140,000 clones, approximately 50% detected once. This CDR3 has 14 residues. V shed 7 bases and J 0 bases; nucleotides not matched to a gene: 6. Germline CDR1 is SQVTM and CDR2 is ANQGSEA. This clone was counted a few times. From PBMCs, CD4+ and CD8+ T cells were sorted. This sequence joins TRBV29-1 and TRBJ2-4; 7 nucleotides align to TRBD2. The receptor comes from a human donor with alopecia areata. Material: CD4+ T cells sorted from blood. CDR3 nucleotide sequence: TGCAGCGCGACTAGCTTCTTAGCCAAAAACATTCAGTACTTC. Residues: CSATSFLAKNIQYF.